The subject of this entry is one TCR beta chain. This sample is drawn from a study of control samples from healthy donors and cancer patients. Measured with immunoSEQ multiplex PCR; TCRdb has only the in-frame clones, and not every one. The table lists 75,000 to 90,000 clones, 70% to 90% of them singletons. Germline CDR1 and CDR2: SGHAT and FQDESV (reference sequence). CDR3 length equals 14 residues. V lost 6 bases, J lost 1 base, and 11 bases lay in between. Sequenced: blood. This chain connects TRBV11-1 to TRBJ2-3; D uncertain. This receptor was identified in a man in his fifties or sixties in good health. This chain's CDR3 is CASRLDRRTDTQYF. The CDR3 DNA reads TGTGCCAGCAGGTTGGACCGCCGCACAGATACGCAGTATTTT. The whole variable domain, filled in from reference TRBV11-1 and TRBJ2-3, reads EAEVAQSPRYKITEKSQAVAFWCDPISGHATLYWYRQILGQGPELLVQFQDESVVDDSQLPKDRFSAERLKGVDSTLKIQPAELGDSAMYLCASRLDRRTDTQYFGPGTRLTVL.